This T cell receptor (beta chain) was recorded in a study of human T cells and chemical hapten exposure. Each CDR3 protein is one row after TCRdb ran MiXCR on the RACE reads. The sample has about 80,000 distinct CDR3 sequences; around 7.8% are singletons. Noted time point: patch test 1, 2 weeks after DPC sensitization. Stated treatment: therapeutic diphenylcyclopropenone sensitization with weekly scalp DPC. The V and J ends lost 0 bases and 4 bases respectively, with 8 bases between them. Germline CDR1 and CDR2: SGHKS and YYEKEE (reference sequence). This CDR3 comprises 14 residues. This chain joins TRBV5-5 and TRBJ2-1; D gene unclear. Sequencing used whole blood, obtained in connection with sensitization to the hapten diphenylcyclopropenone (DPC). The TCR comes from a woman in her 30s with alopecia areata. Some clones in this sample may be carry-over from other donors' samples. This chain's CDR3 is CASSLAGRYNEQFF. CDR3 coding DNA: TGTGCCAGCAGCTTGGCGGGCAGATACAATGAGCAGTTCTTC.